The 2 T cell receptor beta chains listed next were all sequenced from one sample in a study of T cell clonality in common variable immunodeficiency (dated by TCRdb to 2013 to 2016). The library was produced with the immunoSEQ multiplex PCR assay. TCRdb took over this immuneACCESS table, retaining in-frame rearrangements with V and J assigned. Such tables are incomplete; in checked studies, under half of the missing clones stem from an unresolved V gene, and the remainder is unexplained. This sample is represented by some 80,000 clones, with no singletons among them. The ten largest make up approximately 0.81% of the sample. The sample consisted of peripheral blood mononuclear cells. The receptors stem from a person between 18 and 75 years old in good health.

This clone has ten or more counts. Read sequence stops 3 residues before the CDR3 end, and the germline J gene provides the missing end. The gene calls are TRBV20-1 and TRBJ2-5; 9 positions match TRBD2. Germline CDR1 and CDR2: DFQATT and SNEGSKA (reference sequence). V lost 6 bases, J lost 5 bases, and 10 bases stayed unmatched. This CDR3 has 14 amino acids. The sequenced CDR3 bases are TGCAGTGCCGGGGGGGTAGCGGGAGTTGAGACC. It encodes CSAGGVAGVET. The entire CDR3 sequence reads CSAGGVAGVETQYF.

This clone has ten or more counts. The CDR3 end is not reached by the read, which stops 3 residues before it; the germline J gene fills it in. The chain employs TRBV4-1 and TRBJ2-3; tentatively, D is TRBD2 (5 bases). Germline CDR1 and CDR2: MGHRA and YSYEKL. Trimming removed 1 base at V and 4 bases at J, with 9 bases between. This CDR3 is built from 14 residues. This CDR3 reads CASSQVLASDTQYF. CDR3 bases read: TGCGCCAGCAGCCAAGTCCTAGCTTCAGATACG.